This T cell receptor (beta chain) was documented in a study of CD8 T cells in ankylosing spondylitis. Trimming shortened V by 0 bases and J by 3 bases, and 17 bases separated the two germline ends. The V gene's germline CDR1 is SGHRS and CDR2 YFSETQ. The CDR3 has 17 amino acids. A remark on this clonotype: What it recognizes is unknown.

Quantitative 5'-RACE with molecular barcodes produced the TCR beta libraries. TCRdb re-analysed the 5' RACE reads in MiXCR, keeping a single row per CDR3 protein. The profile shows 470,000 or so distinct CDR3 sequences, 25% to 30% of them singletons. Study-level results: Ankylosing spondylitis blood seemed to carry a telltale TCR beta motif made of seven or eight highly homologous variants. There was reportedly significant enrichment of clones that were disease-linked in matched ankylosing spondylitis synovial fluid.

Sequenced sample: blood, either unsorted or a sorted T cell fraction (not recorded which). V is TRBV5-1 and J is TRBJ2-3, with a possible D match to TRBD2 (7 bases). The clonotype originates from a male donor with ankylosing spondylitis. CDR3 sequence (DNA): TGCGCCAGCAGCTTGGCAGCTAGCGGAGGGGGGACAGATACGCAGTATTTT. Protein: CASSLAASGGGTDTQYF.